The 23 T cell receptor beta chains listed next were all sequenced from one sample in a study of shared clonotypes between healthy human individuals. TCRdb's copy holds only in-frame clones and misses some; the assay was immunoSEQ multiplex PCR. The profile shows about 980,000 clones, 76% of them singletons. Input material: memory CD4+ T cells sorted from blood. Subset noted: CD45RA-negative fraction. Source of these receptors: a man in his late teens or twenties in good health.

The chain couples TRBV5-1 to TRBJ1-4, with D perhaps TRBD1 (5 bases). Germline-derived CDR1 and CDR2 are SGHRS and YFSETQ. Trimming took 4 bases from V and 10 from J, leaving 17 bases between them. The CDR3 has 14 amino acids. CDR3 sequence (DNA): TGCGCCAGCAGCGATCAGGGTTCAAGTGGAAAACTGTTTTTT. The encoded protein is CASSDQGSSGKLFF.

J is TRBJ2-1 and V is TRBV5-1; TRBD1 aligns across 9 bases. This CDR3 comprises 14 residues. The trim removed 4 bases at V and 8 bases at J, leaving 7 bases unmatched. CDR1 is SGHRS and CDR2 is YFSETQ in the germline V gene. As DNA, the CDR3 is TGCGCCAGCAGCCCGGGGACAGGGAAGGATGAGCAGTTCTTC. Its translation: CASSPGTGKDEQFF.

V usage is TRBV19 and J usage is TRBJ1-5; 7 bases are shared with TRBD1. V dropped 7 bases and J dropped 6; count of bases not matched to a gene: 9. The CDR3 is made up of 14 amino acids. CDR1 is LNHDA and CDR2 is SQIVND in the germline V gene (reference sequence). CDR3 amino acids: CASTMTTGSQPQHF. CDR3 DNA: TGTGCCAGTACCATGACGACAGGGTCTCAGCCCCAGCATTTT.

The chain recombines TRBV9 with TRBJ1-3, with D possibly being TRBD1 (6 bases). The CDR3 is 15 residues long. Looked up from germline, CDR1 is SGDLS and CDR2 is YYNGEE. V was shortened by 0 bases and J by 0 bases, with 7 bases between the two germline ends. CDR3 nucleotides: TGTGCCAGCAGCGTAGTGGACAGCTCTGGAAACACCATATATTTT. Protein: CASSVVDSSGNTIYF.

The genes are TRBV30 and TRBJ2-7; maybe TRBD2 (6 bases). The CDR3 contains 12 residues. The V end lost 1 base, the J end lost 6 bases, and 10 bases lay between the germline ends. Germline assignment: CDR1 GTSNPN and CDR2 SVGIG (reference sequence). The CDR3 coding sequence is TGTGCCTGGAGTGCCCGGGGGAGCGAGCAGTACTTC. This translates into CAWSARGSEQYF.

The genes are TRBV15 and TRBJ2-2; D is unclear. The CDR3 totals 13 residues. The V and J ends lost 1 base and 2 bases respectively, with 2 bases between them. CDR1 and CDR2 (germline): LNHNV, YYDKDF (reference sequence). The CDR3 DNA reads as TGTGCCACCAGCAGAGTCAACACCGGGGAGCTGTTTTTT. This sequence encodes CATSRVNTGELFF.

The chain couples TRBV28 to TRBJ1-2; no firm D call. V was clipped by 4 bases and J by 6 bases, with 9 bases between them. CDR3 size: 12 residues. Germline-derived CDR1 and CDR2 are MDHEN and SYDVKM. Written as DNA, the CDR3 is TGTGCCAGCAGTTCTCGGGGAGATGGCTACACCTTC. Its protein product is CASSSRGDGYTF.

J is TRBJ2-2 and V is TRBV9, with D tentatively TRBD2 (6 bases). The CDR3 consists of 18 residues. Trimming took off 0 bases at V and 0 bases at J, with 15 bases between the two ends. Germline assignment: CDR1 SGDLS and CDR2 YYNGEE. The CDR3 here is CASSVAPWGGTNTGELFF. In DNA form, the CDR3 reads TGTGCCAGCAGCGTAGCTCCCTGGGGCGGGACGAACACCGGGGAGCTGTTTTTT.

CDR3 protein: CASSRASGLYQETQYF. Here the CDR3 DNA reads TGTGCCAGCTCACGTGCTAGCGGCCTATACCAAGAGACCCAGTACTTC. The chain joins TRBV18 to TRBJ2-5; TRBD2 matches 7 bases. Unmatched junction bases numbered 8, after V lost 4 bases and J lost 0 bases. CDR1 and CDR2 (germline): KGHSH, LQKENI. The CDR3 totals 16 residues.

This sequence joins TRBV10-3 and TRBJ1-5; D possibly corresponds to TRBD1 (5 bases). Between the trimmed V and J ends, which lost 4 bases and 7 bases, there was a span of 14 bases. Germline assignment: CDR1 ENHRY and CDR2 SYGVKD. The CDR3 has 14 amino acids. This CDR3 reads CAISGYQGSQPQHF. The CDR3, as DNA: TGTGCCATCAGTGGTTATCAGGGTTCACAGCCCCAGCATTTT.

The J gene is TRBJ1-5, the V gene TRBV28; 9 positions agree with TRBD1. The CDR3 spans 16 residues. The V gene's germline CDR1 is MDHEN and CDR2 SYDVKM. After removal of 2 bases from V and 5 bases from J, the junction contained 7 bases not matched to a gene. CDR3 nucleotide sequence: TGTGCCAGCAGTTTAGAGGACAGGGGTTGGGATCAGCCCCAGCATTTT. This encodes CASSLEDRGWDQPQHF.

This clone has at least ten counts. The chain is built from TRBV4-2 and TRBJ1-5; perhaps TRBD1 as D (6 bases). Germline CDR1 reads LGHNA; CDR2 reads YNFKEQ. This CDR3 comprises 15 residues. With 0 bases removed from V and 5 bases from J, the gap between germline ends came to 11 bases. CDR3 in DNA: TGTGCCAGCAGCCAAGAATTACAGGGCCATCAGCCCCAGCATTTT. This sequence encodes CASSQELQGHQPQHF.

For this clone: Other DNA sequences within the sample encode an identical CDR3. The chain employs TRBV5-5 and TRBJ2-5; D gene uncertain. Germline V gene data show CDR1 as SGHKS and CDR2 as YYEKEE (reference sequence). Between the trimmed V and J ends, which lost 0 bases and 2 bases, there was a span of 2 bases. The CDR3 covers 12 residues. The CDR3 reads CASSLVQETQYF. The CDR3 bases are TGTGCCAGCAGCTTGGTACAAGAGACCCAGTACTTC.

The V and J genes are TRBV5-6 and TRBJ1-2; 10 positions match TRBD1. CDR1 is SGHDT and CDR2 is YYEEEE in the germline V gene. V dropped 4 bases and J dropped 5; count of bases not matched to a gene: 8. The CDR3 totals 15 residues. The CDR3 bases are TGTGCCAGCAGCACCTCAACGGACAGGGGGTATGGCTACACCTTC. It encodes CASSTSTDRGYGYTF.

V and J are TRBV6-1 and TRBJ1-2, with 8 bases lining up with TRBD1. In germline, CDR1 is MNHNS, CDR2 SASEGT. This CDR3 is built from 15 residues. V dropped 5 bases and J dropped 2; count of bases not matched to a gene: 7. CDR3 sequence reads: CASSSGQGINYGYTF. The CDR3 DNA reads TGTGCCAGCAGTTCTGGACAGGGAATAAACTATGGCTACACCTTC.

Points on this clone: In the same sample, other DNA sequences code for this CDR3. The chain has TRBV18 and TRBJ1-3; D gene uncertain. The CDR3 contains 13 residues. Trimming removed 0 bases at V and 6 bases at J, with 6 bases between. Germline lookup yields CDR1 KGHSH and CDR2 LQKENI. The CDR3: CASSPPGENTIYF. In DNA form, the CDR3 reads TGTGCCAGCTCACCACCAGGCGAAAACACCATATATTTT.

The chain joins TRBV4-2 to TRBJ2-5; TRBD2 matches 11 bases. J was trimmed by 4 bases and V by 5 bases; bases with no gene match: 9. The CDR3 is 16 residues long. Germline CDR1 LGHNA, CDR2 YNFKEQ. CDR3 residues: CASSVTSGNPRETQYF. CDR3 nucleotides: TGTGCCAGCAGCGTGACTAGCGGGAACCCTCGAGAGACCCAGTACTTC.

The chain employs TRBV27 and TRBJ2-1; D is tentatively TRBD1 or TRBD2 (5 bases each). The germline V and J ends were trimmed by 6 bases and 3 bases, with 21 bases remaining between them. From germline, CDR1 is MNHEY and CDR2 SMNVEV (reference sequence). The CDR3 sequence is 17 residues long. This CDR3 is CASSFLPGAGRYNEQFF. The CDR3 nucleotides read TGTGCCAGCAGCTTTCTCCCCGGGGCCGGACGCTACAATGAGCAGTTCTTC.

The rearrangement joins TRBV5-1 to TRBJ1-4, with 8 bases identical to TRBD1. The V segment lost 4 bases and the J segment 8 bases; nucleotides outside the gene matches: 7. CDR1 is SGHRS, CDR2 YFSETQ, per germline. This CDR3 spans 14 amino acids. CDR3 sequence (DNA): TGCGCCAGCAGCCTGGGACAGGTCAGGGAAAAACTGTTTTTT. Protein product: CASSLGQVREKLFF. Supplemented by reference TRBV5-1 and TRBJ1-4, the full variable domain reads KAGVTQTPRYLIKTRGQQVTLSCSPISGHRSVSWYQQTPGQGLQFLFEYFSETQRNKGNFPGRFSGRQFSNSRSEMNVSTLELGDSALYLCASSLGQVREKLFFGSGTQLSVL.

Written as DNA, the CDR3 is TGTGCCAGCAGCCGCCGGGGGTCCGAAGTTGAAGCTTTCTTT. The encoded protein is CASSRRGSEVEAFF. The V call is TRBV5-6, the J call TRBJ1-1, with a tentative D call TRBD1 (5 bases). CDR3 size: 14 residues. CDR1 is SGHDT, CDR2 YYEEEE, per germline. The V end lost 4 bases, the J end lost 7 bases, and 17 bases lay between the germline ends.

This clone was seen a single time. The chain joins TRBV6-6 to TRBJ1-4; D perhaps matches TRBD1 (5 bases). The CDR3 is 14 amino acids. The V end was cut by 6 bases, the J end by 6 bases, with 14 bases between. The germline V gene has CDR1 MNHNY and CDR2 SVGAGI (reference sequence). The CDR3 reads CASSSGTAYEKLFF. The CDR3 DNA reads as TGTGCCAGCAGCTCCGGGACGGCTTATGAAAAACTGTTTTTT.

In this sample, this clone turned up once. This chain links TRBV19 with TRBJ1-2; no clear D gene. The V gene's germline CDR1 is LNHDA and CDR2 SQIVND (reference sequence). V lost 4 bases to trimming and J lost 8 bases, with 26 bases between them. This CDR3 has 17 amino acids. Here the CDR3 reads CASSTVLSGGQLGGYTF. The CDR3 nucleotides read TGTGCCAGTAGTACGGTACTATCCGGCGGCCAACTGGGAGGCTACACCTTC.

The table lists this clone with a few counts. The chain carries TRBV6-5 and TRBJ1-2, with D perhaps matching TRBD1 (5 bases). Germline V gene data show CDR1 as MNHEY and CDR2 as SVGAGI. Trimming removed 6 bases at V and 4 bases at J, with 15 bases between. The CDR3 extends over 14 amino acids. CDR3 loop: CASRSRGSGYGYTF. CDR3 DNA: TGTGCCAGCAGATCTCGGGGCTCAGGCTATGGCTACACCTTC.